A selection of T cell receptor beta chains follows, all from one sample in a study of OX40 agonist ivuxolimab in advanced cancers. The data were produced by immunoSEQ multiplex PCR, yet TCRdb's version contains in-frame clones alone and is incomplete. The sample includes tens of thousands of clones, around 87% of them seen just once. This specimen consisted of CD4+ or CD8+ T cells sorted from blood, obtained in a trial of the OX40 agonist ivuxolimab. The origin of the receptors is an adult with an advanced solid tumor such as melanoma, head and neck, liver or kidney cancer. Each CDR3 is given without its conserved first and last residue. The D gene is left open where the match is weak.

CDR3aa	d_gene	v_gene
ASSLSGYTGELF	-	TRBV7-2
SVVMDRSTGEQF	TRBD1	TRBV29-1
ASSYLTGTEAF	-	TRBV6-5
ASSQEGLAELAKNIQY	TRBD2	TRBV4-1
ASSLTLAGEPQH	-	TRBV6-6
ASSSRSSSYEQY	-	TRBV5-4
ASSSTSGRNQETQY	TRBD2	TRBV5-4
ASSIGQVNTGELF	TRBD1	TRBV5-1
ASSLRSGTLNYGYT	-	TRBV5-8
ASSLYRGTDTQY	-	TRBV7-2
AWSRGGLRSNQPQH	-	TRBV30
ATSARVGYGYT	-	TRBV15
ASSRQGFGTGELF	TRBD1	TRBV10-1
ASSVDRGGDQPQH	TRBD1	TRBV19
ASSYREATEAF	-	TRBV6-5
ASSQVADSPLH	-	TRBV4-1
ASSKGLGKETQY	TRBD2	TRBV18